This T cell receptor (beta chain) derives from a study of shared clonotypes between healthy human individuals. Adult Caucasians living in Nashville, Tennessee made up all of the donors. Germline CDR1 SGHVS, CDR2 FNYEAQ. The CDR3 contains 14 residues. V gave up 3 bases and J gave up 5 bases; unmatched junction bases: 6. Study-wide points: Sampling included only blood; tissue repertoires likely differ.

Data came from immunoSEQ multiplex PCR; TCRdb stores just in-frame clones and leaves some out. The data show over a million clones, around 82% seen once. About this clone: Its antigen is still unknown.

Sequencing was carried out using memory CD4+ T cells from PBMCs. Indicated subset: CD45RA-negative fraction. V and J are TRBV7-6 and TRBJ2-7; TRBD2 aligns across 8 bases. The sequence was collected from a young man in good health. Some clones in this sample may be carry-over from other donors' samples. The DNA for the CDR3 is TGTGCCAGCAGCTTGGGACTAGTAAACCACGAGCAGTACTTC. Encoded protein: CASSLGLVNHEQYF.